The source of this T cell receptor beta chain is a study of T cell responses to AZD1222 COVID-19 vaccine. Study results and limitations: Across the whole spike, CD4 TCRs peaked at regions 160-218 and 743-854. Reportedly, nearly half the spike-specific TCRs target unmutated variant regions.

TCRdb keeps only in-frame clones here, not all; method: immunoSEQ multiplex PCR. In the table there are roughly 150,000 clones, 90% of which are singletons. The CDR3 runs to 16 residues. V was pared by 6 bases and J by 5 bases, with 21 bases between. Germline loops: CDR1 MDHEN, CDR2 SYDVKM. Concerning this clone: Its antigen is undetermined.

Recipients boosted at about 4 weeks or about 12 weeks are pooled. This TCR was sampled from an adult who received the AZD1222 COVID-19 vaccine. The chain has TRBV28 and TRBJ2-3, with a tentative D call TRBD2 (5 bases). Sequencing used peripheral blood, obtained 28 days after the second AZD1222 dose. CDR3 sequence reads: CASSKLPPRRGDTQYF. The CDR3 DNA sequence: TGTGCCAGCAGCAAACTCCCCCCCCGCCGGGGAGATACGCAGTATTTT.